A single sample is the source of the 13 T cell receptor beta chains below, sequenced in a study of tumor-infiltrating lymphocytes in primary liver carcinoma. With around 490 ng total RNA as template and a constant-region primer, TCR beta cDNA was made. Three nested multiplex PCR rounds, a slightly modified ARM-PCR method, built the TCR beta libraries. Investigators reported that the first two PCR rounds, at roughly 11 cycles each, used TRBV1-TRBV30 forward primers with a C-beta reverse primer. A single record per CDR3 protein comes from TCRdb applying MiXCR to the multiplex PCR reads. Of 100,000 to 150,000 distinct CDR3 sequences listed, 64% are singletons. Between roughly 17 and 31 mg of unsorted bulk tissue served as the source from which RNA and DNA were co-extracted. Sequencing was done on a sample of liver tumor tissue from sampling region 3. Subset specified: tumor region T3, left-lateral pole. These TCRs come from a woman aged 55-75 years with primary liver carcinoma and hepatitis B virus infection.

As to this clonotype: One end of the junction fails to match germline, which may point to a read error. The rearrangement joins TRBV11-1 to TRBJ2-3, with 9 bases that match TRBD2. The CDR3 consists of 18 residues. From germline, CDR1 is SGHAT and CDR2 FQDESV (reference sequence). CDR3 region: CASSLASAGGPGTDTQYF. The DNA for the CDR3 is TGTGCCAGCAGCTTAGCGTCAGCGGGGGGACCTGGCACAGATACGCAGTATTTC.

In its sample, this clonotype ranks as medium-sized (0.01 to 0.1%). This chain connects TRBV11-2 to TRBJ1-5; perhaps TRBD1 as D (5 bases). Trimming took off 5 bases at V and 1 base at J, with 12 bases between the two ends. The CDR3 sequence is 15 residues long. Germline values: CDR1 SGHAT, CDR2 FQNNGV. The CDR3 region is CASSPRDVSNQPQHF. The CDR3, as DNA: TGTGCCAGCAGCCCCAGGGACGTGAGCAATCAGCCCCAGCATTTT. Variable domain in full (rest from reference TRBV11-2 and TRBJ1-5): EAGVAQSPRYKIIEKRQSVAFWCNPISGHATLYWYQQILGQGPKLLIQFQNNGVVDDSQLPKDRFSAERLKGVDSTLKIQPAKLEDSAVYLCASSPRDVSNQPQHFGDGTRLSIL.

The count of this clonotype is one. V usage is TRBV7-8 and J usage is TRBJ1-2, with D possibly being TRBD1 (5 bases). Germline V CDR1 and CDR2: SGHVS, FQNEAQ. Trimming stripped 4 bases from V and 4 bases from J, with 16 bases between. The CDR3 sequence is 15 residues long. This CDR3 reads CASSSSAGQSYGYTF. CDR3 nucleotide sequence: TGTGCCAGCAGCTCATCGGCAGGGCAATCCTATGGCTACACCTTC.

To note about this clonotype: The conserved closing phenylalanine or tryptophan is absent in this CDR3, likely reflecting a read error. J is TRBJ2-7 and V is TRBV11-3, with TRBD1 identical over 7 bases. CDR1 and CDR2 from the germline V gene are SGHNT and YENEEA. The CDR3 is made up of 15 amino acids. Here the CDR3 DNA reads TGTGCCAACAGCTTCGAGCCGACAGGGACCTACGAGCAGTACATC. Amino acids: CANSFEPTGTYEQYI.

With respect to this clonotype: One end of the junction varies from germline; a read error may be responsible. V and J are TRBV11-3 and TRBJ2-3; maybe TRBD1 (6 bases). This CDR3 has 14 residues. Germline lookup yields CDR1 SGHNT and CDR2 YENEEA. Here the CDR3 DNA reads TGTGCCAGCTGCTTGAAGGGTTGGACAGATACGCGGTATTTT. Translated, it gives CASCLKGWTDTRYF.

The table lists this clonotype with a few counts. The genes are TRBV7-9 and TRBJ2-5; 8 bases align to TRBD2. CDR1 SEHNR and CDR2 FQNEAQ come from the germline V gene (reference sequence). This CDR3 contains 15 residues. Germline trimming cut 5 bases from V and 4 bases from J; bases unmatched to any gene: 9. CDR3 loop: CASSGTGLGVETQYF. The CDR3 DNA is TGTGCCAGCAGCGGCACGGGACTAGGGGTAGAGACCCAGTACTTC.

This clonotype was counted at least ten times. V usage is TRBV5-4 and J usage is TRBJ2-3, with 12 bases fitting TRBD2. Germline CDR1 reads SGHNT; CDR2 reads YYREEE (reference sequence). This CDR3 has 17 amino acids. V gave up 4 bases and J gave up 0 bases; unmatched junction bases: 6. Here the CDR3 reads CASSLNGLAGSTDTQYF. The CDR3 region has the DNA TGTGCCAGCAGCCTAAACGGACTAGCGGGGAGCACAGATACGCAGTATTTT. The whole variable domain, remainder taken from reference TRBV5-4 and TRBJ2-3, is ETGVTQSPTHLIKTRGQQVTLRCSSQSGHNTVSWYQQALGQGPQFIFQYYREEENGRGNFPPRFSGLQFPNYSSELNVNALELDDSALYLCASSLNGLAGSTDTQYFGPGTRLTVL.

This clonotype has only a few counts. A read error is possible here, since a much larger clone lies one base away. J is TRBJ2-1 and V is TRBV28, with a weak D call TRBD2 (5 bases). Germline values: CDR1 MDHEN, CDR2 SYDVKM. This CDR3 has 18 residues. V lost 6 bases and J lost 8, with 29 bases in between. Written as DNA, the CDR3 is TGTGCCAGCAGCTGCGGAGGTCATTGGTCCCTTGACGGTGATGAGCAGTTCTTC. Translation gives CASSCGGHWSLDGDEQFF.

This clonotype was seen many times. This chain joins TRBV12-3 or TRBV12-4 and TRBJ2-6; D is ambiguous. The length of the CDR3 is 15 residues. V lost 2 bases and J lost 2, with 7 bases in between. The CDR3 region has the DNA TGTGCCAGCAGTTTACGGAGAGCTGGGGCCAACGTCCTGACTTTC. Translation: CASSLRRAGANVLTF.

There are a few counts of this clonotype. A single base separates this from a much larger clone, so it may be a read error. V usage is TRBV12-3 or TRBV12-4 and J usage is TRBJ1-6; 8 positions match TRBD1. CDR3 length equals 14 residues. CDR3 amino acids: CVSTRGQGNSPLHF. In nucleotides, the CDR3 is TGTGTCAGCACAAGAGGACAGGGAAATTCACCCCTCCACTTT.

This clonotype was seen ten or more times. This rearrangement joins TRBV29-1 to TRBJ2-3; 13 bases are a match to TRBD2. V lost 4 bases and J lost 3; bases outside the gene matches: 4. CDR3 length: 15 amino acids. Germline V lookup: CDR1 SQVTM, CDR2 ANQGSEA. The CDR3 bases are TGCAGCGTTGGCAAGACTAGCGGGAGGACAGATACGCAGTATTTT. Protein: CSVGKTSGRTDTQYF.

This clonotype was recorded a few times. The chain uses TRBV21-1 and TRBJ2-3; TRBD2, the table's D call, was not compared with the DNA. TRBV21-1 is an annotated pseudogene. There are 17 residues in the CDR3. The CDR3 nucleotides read TGTGCCAGCAGCACCAAAAAAAGGGACTCCCACACAGATACGCAGTATTTT. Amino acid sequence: CASSTKKRDSHTDTQYF.

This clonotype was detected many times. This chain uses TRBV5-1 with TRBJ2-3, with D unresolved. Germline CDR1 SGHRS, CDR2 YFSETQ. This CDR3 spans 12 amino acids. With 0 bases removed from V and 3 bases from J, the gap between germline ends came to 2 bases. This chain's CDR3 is CASSLETDTQYF. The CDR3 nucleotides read TGCGCCAGCAGCTTGGAAACAGATACGCAGTATTTT.